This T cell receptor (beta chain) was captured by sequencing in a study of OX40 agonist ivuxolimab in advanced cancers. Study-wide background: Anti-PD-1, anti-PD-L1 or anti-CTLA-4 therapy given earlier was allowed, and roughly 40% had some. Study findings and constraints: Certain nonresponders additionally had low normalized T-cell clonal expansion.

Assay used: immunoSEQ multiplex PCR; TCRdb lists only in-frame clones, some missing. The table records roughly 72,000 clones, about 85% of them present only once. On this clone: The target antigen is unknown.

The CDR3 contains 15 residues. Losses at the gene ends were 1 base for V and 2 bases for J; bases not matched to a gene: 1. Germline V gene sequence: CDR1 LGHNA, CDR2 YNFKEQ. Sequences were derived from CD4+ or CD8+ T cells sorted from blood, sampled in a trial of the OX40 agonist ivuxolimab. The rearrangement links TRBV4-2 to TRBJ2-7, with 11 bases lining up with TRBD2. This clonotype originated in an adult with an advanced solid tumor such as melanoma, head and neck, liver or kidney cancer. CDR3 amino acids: CASSQGSGRAYEQYF. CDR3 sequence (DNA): TGTGCCAGCAGCCAAGGTAGCGGGAGGGCCTACGAGCAGTACTTC.